This note documents a single T cell receptor beta chain sequence. The antigen remains unidentified. The entirety of the isolated RNA underwent reverse transcription, so expressed TCRB transcripts were sequenced. Naive, central memory and regulatory T cell samples yielded around 3.6 million reads on average. Assay used: immunoSEQ multiplex PCR; TCRdb lists only in-frame clones, some missing. This sample carries 100,000 to 150,000 clones, roughly 17% of them seen once, and the ten largest clones take 2.6%. One heparinised draw of blood, averaging roughly 120 mL, came from each donor. This sample was taken from a study of beta chain features in type 1 diabetes. Whole-study findings and limits: Whether TCRB rearrangement is influenced by HLA type went unresolved here. Type 1 diabetes patients had TCRB CDR3s that were shorter (moderately but significantly so) in all four CD4+ subsets.

The origin of this receptor is a young man with type 1 diabetes. Input material: central memory CD4+ T cells from blood.

CDR3 residues: CASSWFGRETQYF. For the CDR3, the DNA is TGTGCCAGCAGCTGGTTTGGTCGGGAGACCCAGTACTTC. The V gene is TRBV5-6, the J gene TRBJ2-5; D is uncertain. The CDR3 is made up of 13 amino acids. Germline CDR1 reads SGHDT; CDR2 reads YYEEEE. Trimming took off 3 bases at V and 5 bases at J, with 11 bases between the two ends. Together with reference TRBV5-6 and TRBJ2-5, the CDR3 gives the full variable domain: DAGVTQSPTHLIKTRGQQVTLRCSPKSGHDTVSWYQQALGQGPQFIFQYYEEEERQRGNFPDRFSGHQFPNYSSELNVNALLLGDSALYLCASSWFGRETQYFGPGTRLLVL.